This T cell receptor (beta chain) was sequenced for a study of OX40 agonist ivuxolimab in advanced cancers. Study information: Among those enrolled, mean age was about 58 years (range about 23 to 90) and about 79% were male. Partial responses occurred in Three dose-escalation patients, one with hepatocellular carcinoma and two with cutaneous melanoma. Findings and limits, study-wide: In a subset of nonresponders, normalized T-cell clonal expansion was also low. Antigen specificity of clonally expanded peripheral T cells was not established.

Details on this clone: The antigen is undetermined.

Produced via immunoSEQ multiplex PCR; TCRdb's table is partial and in-frame only. The data contain under 85,000 clones, under 90% of them seen just once; the ten biggest clones take up 0.68%. Germline V gene lookup returns CDR1 MNHEY and CDR2 SVGAGI. V gave up 3 bases and J gave up 2 bases, with 10 bases separating them. The CDR3 runs to 14 residues. The clonotype comes from an adult with an advanced solid tumor such as melanoma, head and neck, liver or kidney cancer. V is TRBV6-5 and J is TRBJ1-2; possibly TRBD1 for D (6 bases). Specimen: CD4+ or CD8+ T cells sorted from blood, collected in a trial of the OX40 agonist ivuxolimab. For the CDR3, the DNA is TGTGCCAGCAGTTATATAGGGGGGAACTATGGCTACACCTTC. It encodes CASSYIGGNYGYTF.